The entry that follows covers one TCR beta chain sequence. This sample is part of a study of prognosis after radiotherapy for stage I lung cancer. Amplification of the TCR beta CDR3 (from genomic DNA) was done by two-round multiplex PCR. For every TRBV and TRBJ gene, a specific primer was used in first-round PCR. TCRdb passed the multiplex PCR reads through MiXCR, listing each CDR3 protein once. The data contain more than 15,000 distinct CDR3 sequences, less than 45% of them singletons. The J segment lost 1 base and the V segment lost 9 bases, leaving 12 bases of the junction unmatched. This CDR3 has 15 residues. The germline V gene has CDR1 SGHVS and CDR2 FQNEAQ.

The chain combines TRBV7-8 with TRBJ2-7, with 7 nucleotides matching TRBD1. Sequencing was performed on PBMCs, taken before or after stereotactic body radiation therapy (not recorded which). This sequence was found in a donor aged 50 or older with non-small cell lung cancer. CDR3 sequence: CASSSSGTASYEQYF. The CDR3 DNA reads TGTGCCAGTAGCAGCTCCGGGACAGCGTCCTACGAGCAGTACTTC.